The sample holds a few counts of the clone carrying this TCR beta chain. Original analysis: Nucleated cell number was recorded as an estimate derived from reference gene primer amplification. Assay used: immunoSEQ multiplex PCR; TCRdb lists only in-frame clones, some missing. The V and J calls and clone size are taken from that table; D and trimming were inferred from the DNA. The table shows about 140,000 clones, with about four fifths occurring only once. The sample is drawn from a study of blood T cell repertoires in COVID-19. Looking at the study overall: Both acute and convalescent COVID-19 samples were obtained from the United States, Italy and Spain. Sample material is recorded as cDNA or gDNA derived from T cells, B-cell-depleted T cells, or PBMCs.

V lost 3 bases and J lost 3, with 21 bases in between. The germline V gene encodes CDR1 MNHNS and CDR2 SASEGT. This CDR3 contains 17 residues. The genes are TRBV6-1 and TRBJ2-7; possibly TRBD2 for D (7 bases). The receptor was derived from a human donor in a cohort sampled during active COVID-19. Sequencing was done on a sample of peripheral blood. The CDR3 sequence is CASSELVSRRGGYEQYF. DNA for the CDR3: TGTGCCAGCAGTGAGTTGGTTTCCAGGAGGGGGGGCTACGAGCAGTACTTC.